This T cell receptor (beta chain) was captured by sequencing in a study of T cell responses to AZD1222 COVID-19 vaccine. General study results and limits: Repertoire sampling happened only post peak T cell response. Clonal diversity was possibly underestimated, and the donors were mostly white British, with more females.

CDR3 length: 16 residues. CDR1 is MGHRA, CDR2 YSYEKL, per germline. V was shortened by 0 bases and J by 4 bases, with 13 bases between the two germline ends. Note on this clone: Its target is not known.

The data were produced by immunoSEQ multiplex PCR, yet TCRdb's version contains in-frame clones alone and is incomplete. The repertoire includes over 150,000 clones, about 88% of them detected once, and around 3% sits in the top ten. The material was peripheral blood, obtained on day 0 of AZD1222 vaccination. The chain uses TRBV4-1 and TRBJ1-5; possible D gene TRBD1, 6 bases. The receptor was isolated from an adult in good health. The CDR3, as DNA: TGCGCCAGCAGCCAAGAGGGGGGGCTAGGGAATCAGCCCCAGCATTTT. It codes for CASSQEGGLGNQPQHF.